The next 21 T cell receptor beta chains were all read from a single sample in a study of T cells in Graves' hyperthyroidism and ophthalmopathy. Researchers amplified the TCR beta CDR3 regions from RNA transcripts. The TCR CDR3 first-round RT-PCR relied on the HTBI primer set. One entry per CDR3 protein results from TCRdb running MiXCR on the multiplex PCR reads. This sample has hundreds of thousands of distinct CDR3 sequences; over 35% occur once, and the top ten carry around 9.3%. The sequencing input was blood. The receptors derive from a young man with Graves' hyperthyroidism.

This sequence joins TRBV7-1 and TRBJ2-2, with D maybe TRBD1 (6 bases). TRBV7-1 is sorted into the ORF group, with uncertain function. This CDR3 has 14 residues. V was cut by 2 bases and J by 6 bases, with 10 bases left in between. The CDR3 region has the DNA TGTGCCAGCAGCTCAAATACAGGGCCCGGGGAGCTGTTTTTT. This encodes CASSSNTGPGELFF.

The chain links TRBV9 to TRBJ2-5; perhaps D is TRBD1 or TRBD2 (5 bases each). Germline CDR1 reads SGDLS; CDR2 reads YYNGEE. V gave up 4 bases and J gave up 2 bases, with 15 bases separating them. CDR3 length: 15 amino acids. The CDR3 coding sequence is TGTGCCAGCAGCTTACTGGGACGGACTCAAGAGACCCAGTACTTC. Amino acid sequence: CASSLLGRTQETQYF.

The table lists this clonotype with a few counts. The chain employs TRBV20-1 and TRBJ2-7, with D uncertain. CDR1 DFQATT and CDR2 SNEGSKA come from the germline V gene (reference sequence). Trimming stripped 0 bases from V and 0 bases from J, with 9 bases between. CDR3 length equals 14 residues. The CDR3 DNA follows: TGCAGTGCTAGAGAGGTGGATCGCTCCTACGAGCAGTACTTC. Protein product: CSAREVDRSYEQYF.

With regard to this clonotype: The junction departs from the called germline gene at one end, perhaps through a read error. The chain couples TRBV7-9 to TRBJ1-5, with a tentative D call TRBD1 (5 bases). Germline CDR1 and CDR2: SEHNR and FQNEAQ (reference sequence). There are 14 residues in the CDR3. The CDR3 DNA sequence: TGCGCCAGCAGCCAAGGCAGAGGGACTCAGCCCCAGCATTTT. Translated, it gives CASSQGRGTQPQHF.

Ten or more counts support this clonotype. The chain employs TRBV19 and TRBJ2-2; D perhaps matches TRBD2 (6 bases). The CDR3 covers 13 residues. CDR1 and CDR2 (germline): LNHDA, SQIVND (reference sequence). V lost 3 bases, J lost 5 bases, and 7 bases lay in between. The CDR3 DNA reads TGTGCCAGTAGTATTGGAGGGACCGGGGAGCTGTTTTTT. Translation gives CASSIGGTGELFF.

This clonotype appeared many times. This sequence joins TRBV7-8 and TRBJ1-1, with D possibly matching TRBD1 (5 bases). The germline V gene encodes CDR1 SGHVS and CDR2 FQNEAQ. Trimming shortened V by 5 bases and J by 1 base, and 14 bases separated the two germline ends. This CDR3 region has 15 residues. CDR3 DNA: TGTGCCAGCAGCCCCACCAGGACACCGAACACTGAAGCTTTCTTT. Encoded protein: CASSPTRTPNTEAFF.

Worth noting for this clonotype: A much bigger clone sits one base away, suggesting this may be a read error. The CDR3 spells CRATENGRGVQETQYF. CDR3 bases: TGCCGTGCTACCGAAAATGGACGGGGAGTACAAGAGACCCAGTACTTC. V is TRBV20-1 and J is TRBJ2-5; possible D gene TRBD2, 5 bases. This CDR3 is 16 amino acids long. Germline lookup yields CDR1 DFQATT and CDR2 SNEGSKA (reference sequence).

The chain links TRBV6-5 to TRBJ1-1; maybe TRBD1 (5 bases). Germline assignment: CDR1 MNHEY and CDR2 SVGAGI. The V and J ends lost 0 bases and 4 bases respectively, with 9 bases between them. The CDR3 runs 14 residues. The CDR3 bases are TGTGCCAGCAGTTACTCGGCAGGGATCACTGAAGCTTTCTTT. Its translation: CASSYSAGITEAFF.

This clonotype has at least ten counts. This rearrangement joins TRBV19 to TRBJ1-1, with TRBD1 matching over 7 bases. The V and J ends lost 2 bases and 4 bases, in that order; junction bases with no gene match: 4. This CDR3 has 14 residues. Germline-derived CDR1 and CDR2 are LNHDA and SQIVND (reference sequence). The CDR3 loop is CASSIWQGGTEAFF. Here the CDR3 DNA reads TGTGCCAGTAGTATATGGCAGGGGGGCACTGAAGCTTTCTTT.

This clonotype was detected only a few times. This rearrangement joins TRBV2 to TRBJ2-5; no clear D gene. CDR1 SNHLY and CDR2 FYNNEI come from the germline V gene. This CDR3 region has 13 residues. Trimming took 8 bases from V and 2 from J, leaving 12 bases between them. CDR3: CASLHVGQETQYF. CDR3 DNA: TGTGCCAGCCTCCATGTCGGGCAAGAGACCCAGTACTTC.

In regard to this clonotype: Given a much more abundant clone one base away, this may be a read error. V usage is TRBV7-2 and J usage is TRBJ2-5; 10 bases agree with TRBD1. CDR1 and CDR2 (germline): SGHTA, FQGNSA. This CDR3 contains 12 residues. The CDR3, as DNA: TGTGCCGGCAGCTGGGCGACAGGGGGCAAGTACTTC. The encoded protein is CAGSWATGGKYF.

This clonotype was counted between two and nine times. J is TRBJ2-7 and V is TRBV4-1; TRBD1 aligns across 8 bases. CDR1 is MGHRA, CDR2 YSYEKL, per germline. CDR3 length: 14 amino acids. The V and J ends lost 2 bases and 3 bases, in that order; junction bases with no gene match: 3. CDR3 amino acids: CASSQPDRGYEQYF. In nucleotides, the CDR3 is TGCGCCAGCAGCCAACCTGACAGGGGCTACGAGCAGTACTTC.

This clonotype has more than one count but fewer than ten. The rearrangement joins TRBV7-9 to TRBJ1-2; TRBD1 matches 7 bases. The CDR3 has 14 amino acids. From germline, CDR1 is SEHNR and CDR2 FQNEAQ (reference sequence). Germline trimming cut 4 bases from V and 4 bases from J; bases unmatched to any gene: 6. CDR3 protein: CASSSVDRAYGYTF. As DNA, the CDR3 is TGTGCCAGCAGCTCAGTCGACAGGGCCTATGGCTACACCTTC.

This clonotype has just a few counts. The chain carries TRBV29-1 and TRBJ1-2; no firm D call. V lost 6 bases, J lost 10 bases, and 9 bases lay in between. The CDR3 is 9 residues long. Per the germline V gene, CDR1 is SQVTM and CDR2 is ANQGSEA. The CDR3 sequence is CSVIRDYTF. The CDR3 bases are TGCAGCGTCATCCGGGACTACACCTTC.

This clonotype occurred many times. V usage is TRBV24-1 and J usage is TRBJ1-5; D uncertain. The CDR3 is 13 amino acids. Germline CDR1 reads KGHDR; CDR2 reads SFDVKD. The V and J ends lost 3 bases and 6 bases respectively, with 8 bases between them. CDR3 sequence (DNA): TGTGCCACCAGTGATCCCACCGTTCAGCCCCAGCATTTT. Its protein is CATSDPTVQPQHF.

The gene calls are TRBV12-3 or TRBV12-4 and TRBJ1-1; no definite D call. Trimming removed 4 bases from V and 6 bases from J, with 15 bases in between. This CDR3 comprises 14 residues. The CDR3 loop reads CASSYYSRQAEAFF. The CDR3 DNA reads TGTGCCAGCAGTTACTACTCCCGTCAGGCTGAAGCTTTCTTT.

This clonotype occurred a few times. The chain is built from TRBV19 and TRBJ1-4; D call uncertain. Germline V CDR1 and CDR2: LNHDA, SQIVND (reference sequence). CDR3 length equals 15 residues. V lost 3 bases and J lost 8, with 16 bases in between. This chain's CDR3 is CASSIAVSPSEKLFF. The CDR3, as DNA: TGTGCCAGTAGTATCGCAGTAAGCCCGTCAGAAAAACTGTTTTTT.

The chain combines TRBV9 with TRBJ2-7, with a weak D call TRBD1 (5 bases). Deletions cut 5 bases from V and 9 bases from J, with 15 bases between. This CDR3 comprises 12 residues. Germline V gene lookup returns CDR1 SGDLS and CDR2 YYNGEE. The CDR3 is CASSTQGFAQYF. In nucleotides, the CDR3 is TGTGCCAGCAGTACCCAGGGCTTCGCGCAGTACTTC.

This clonotype has a handful of counts. The chain couples TRBV20-1 to TRBJ2-5; maybe TRBD2 (6 bases). Trimming cost V 4 bases and J 5 bases, with 11 bases left between them. The CDR3 sequence is 12 residues long. Per germline, CDR1 DFQATT and CDR2 SNEGSKA (reference sequence). The CDR3 DNA reads as TGCAGTGCTATGGGGAGGTGGGAGACCCAGTACTTC. Protein product: CSAMGRWETQYF.

This clonotype was seen a handful of times. The rearrangement links TRBV20-1 to TRBJ1-1, with unresolved D. This CDR3 is 15 amino acids long. Looked up from germline, CDR1 is DFQATT and CDR2 is SNEGSKA (reference sequence). V was trimmed by 6 bases and J by 3 bases, leaving 20 bases between them. DNA for the CDR3: TGCAGTGCCCCGAGTGTAGGAAGCTCATACACTGAAGCTTTCTTT. Its protein is CSAPSVGSSYTEAFF.

This chain connects TRBV7-3 to TRBJ2-2; D is undetermined. Germline CDR1 and CDR2: SGHTA and FQGTGA. The CDR3 loop spans 17 amino acids. V dropped 6 bases and J dropped 4 bases, with 21 bases sitting between them. The CDR3 sequence: CASSFSDLASSTGELFF. The CDR3, as DNA: TGTGCCAGCAGTTTTTCGGATCTGGCCTCGAGCACCGGGGAGCTGTTTTTT.